This T cell receptor beta chain was sequenced in a study of technical replicates of blood from a few donors. The CDR3 spans 15 residues. CDR1 MNHNY and CDR2 SVGAGI come from the germline V gene (reference sequence). Trimming at V came to 5 bases and at J to 8 bases, leaving 13 bases not matched to a gene. Sequencing was performed with immunoSEQ multiplex PCR; in TCRdb, only in-frame clones are kept and a portion is missing. The sample lists 70,000 to 80,000 clones; roughly 96% were seen once. The TCR comes from a human donor in good health. This rearrangement joins TRBV6-6 to TRBJ1-2, with 8 bases that match TRBD1. The source material was T cells isolated from PBMCs. Here the CDR3 DNA reads TGTGCCAGCAGTGCCGACCGGGACAGGCCTAGCGGCTACACCTTC. Residues: CASSADRDRPSGYTF.